These T cell receptor beta chains were read from a single sample in a study of HIV-infected patients and healthy controls. TCRdb called the 5' RACE reads again in MiXCR, with one record for every CDR3 protein. The table has about 67,000 distinct CDR3 sequences, approximately 15% seen once. Sequences were obtained from CD4+ T cells from blood. Receptors originate from a human donor in good health. Both conserved end residues are part of each CDR3. A D gene is named only where the DNA matches it firmly. A row's size may be missing; if present it is once, few, many or a size class.

NA	many	TRBV7-9	TRBJ2-5	TGTGCCAGCAGCAGAGGGTCTAGCCACGTCGAGACCCAGTACTTC	CASSRGSSHVETQYF
NA	many	TRBV4-3	TRBJ1-1	TGCGCCAGCAGCCAACCAGGGCTCCCGAACACTGAAGCTTTCTTT	CASSQPGLPNTEAFF
TRBD2	NA	TRBV12-3/TRBV12-4	TRBJ2-3	TGTGCCAGCAGTTTCCCCGGGAGGGATCCAGATACGCAGTATTTT	CASSFPGRDPDTQYF
NA	NA	TRBV5-1	TRBJ1-3	TGCGCCAGCAGCTTGGATTCGAACTCTGGAAACACCATATATTTT	CASSLDSNSGNTIYF
TRBD2	many	TRBV4-3	TRBJ2-3	TGCGCCAGCAGCCAAGCCCGCGGGGGGAGCACAGATACGCAGTATTTT	CASSQARGGSTDTQYF
TRBD2	NA	TRBV18	TRBJ2-5	TGTGCCAGCTCTCCTATAGCGGGAACTACCCAAGAGACCCAGTACTTC	CASSPIAGTTQETQYF
NA	NA	TRBV12-3/TRBV12-4	TRBJ2-2	TGTGCCAGCAGTTCCGGTTCGTGGTCAACTACCGGGGAGCTGTTTTTT	CASSSGSWSTTGELFF
NA	many	TRBV28	TRBJ1-1	TGTGCCAGCAGTTCCCCAGCCGAAGGGATGAACACTGAAGCTTTCTTT	CASSSPAEGMNTEAFF
TRBD2	NA	TRBV6-5	TRBJ2-1	TGTGCCAGCAGTTACTCCCCCACTAGCGGGGTGTACAATGAGCAGTTCTTC	CASSYSPTSGVYNEQFF
NA	few	TRBV12-2	TRBJ2-1	TGTGCAAGTCGCTTAAGAAGCGGGAGGGAGGATGAGCAGTTCTTC	CASRLRSGREDEQFF
TRBD2	NA	TRBV12-3/TRBV12-4	TRBJ2-3	TGTGCCAGCTCCCTCTTAGCGGGAGGGGAGGGTACGCAGTATTTT	CASSLLAGGEGTQYF
TRBD2	many	TRBV7-2	TRBJ2-1	TGTGCCAGCAGCTTAGCGTCCGCGGTAGCGGGGTACAATGAGCAGTTCTTC	CASSLASAVAGYNEQFF
TRBD1	few	TRBV29-1	TRBJ2-5	TGCAGCGTTGCGACAGGGCAAGAGACCCAGTACTTC	CSVATGQETQYF
TRBD1	NA	TRBV7-2	TRBJ2-1	TGTGCCAGCAGCCGGGTTCGGCAGGGGGCAATTGAGCAGTTCTTC	CASSRVRQGAIEQFF
NA	few	TRBV19	TRBJ1-4	TGTGCCAGTAGTATAGTTCACGACGGGGAAAAACTGTTTTTT	CASSIVHDGEKLFF
NA	few	TRBV12-3/TRBV12-4	TRBJ2-2	TGTGCCAGCAGTTATAGCGGTACCGGGGAGCTGTTTTTT	CASSYSGTGELFF
NA	NA	TRBV12-3/TRBV12-4	TRBJ2-2	TGTGCCAGCAGTTTATGGGGGCAGAACACCGGGGAGCTGTTTTTT	CASSLWGQNTGELFF
NA	NA	TRBV7-7	TRBJ2-5	TGTGCCAGCAGTCGACTAGTTTCGGAGACCCAGTACTTC	CASSRLVSETQYF
TRBD1	NA	TRBV12-3/TRBV12-4	TRBJ2-2	TGTGCCAGCAGTCCTACAGGGACAGGAGCGAACACCGGGGAGCTGTTTTTT	CASSPTGTGANTGELFF
NA	NA	TRBV28	TRBJ1-1	TGTGCCAGCAGTTGGGGGGCCACTGAAGCTTTCTTT	CASSWGATEAFF
TRBD2	NA	TRBV14	TRBJ2-2	TGTGCCAGCAGCCAGACTAGCGGGACGACCGGGGAGCTGTTTTTT	CASSQTSGTTGELFF
NA	many	TRBV7-2	TRBJ1-2	TGTGCCAGCAGCTTGGTAAAGCAGGATGGCTACACCTTC	CASSLVKQDGYTF
TRBD1	once	TRBV28	TRBJ2-3	TGTGCCAGCTATAGGGGGCCGGACACAGATACGCAGTATTTT	CASYRGPDTDTQYF
NA	NA	TRBV14	TRBJ1-1	TGTGCCAGCAGCCAAGTCGGCAGGGCCCGGGCTTTCTTT	CASSQVGRARAFF
NA	NA	TRBV5-1	TRBJ2-3	TGCGCCAGCAGCTTGGTCATTGGGGACGGAGCGGGTGGTACGCAGTATTTT	CASSLVIGDGAGGTQYF
TRBD1	few	TRBV13	TRBJ2-7	TGTGCCAGCAGCCGACAGGGAGTCTACGAGCAGTACTTC	CASSRQGVYEQYF
NA	few	TRBV7-2	TRBJ1-2	TGTGCCAGCAGCCGGAACTATGGCTACACCTTC	CASSRNYGYTF
NA	few	TRBV29-1	TRBJ1-5	TGCAGCGTTGTCTGGGGGAATGGTAATCAGCCCCAGCATTTT	CSVVWGNGNQPQHF